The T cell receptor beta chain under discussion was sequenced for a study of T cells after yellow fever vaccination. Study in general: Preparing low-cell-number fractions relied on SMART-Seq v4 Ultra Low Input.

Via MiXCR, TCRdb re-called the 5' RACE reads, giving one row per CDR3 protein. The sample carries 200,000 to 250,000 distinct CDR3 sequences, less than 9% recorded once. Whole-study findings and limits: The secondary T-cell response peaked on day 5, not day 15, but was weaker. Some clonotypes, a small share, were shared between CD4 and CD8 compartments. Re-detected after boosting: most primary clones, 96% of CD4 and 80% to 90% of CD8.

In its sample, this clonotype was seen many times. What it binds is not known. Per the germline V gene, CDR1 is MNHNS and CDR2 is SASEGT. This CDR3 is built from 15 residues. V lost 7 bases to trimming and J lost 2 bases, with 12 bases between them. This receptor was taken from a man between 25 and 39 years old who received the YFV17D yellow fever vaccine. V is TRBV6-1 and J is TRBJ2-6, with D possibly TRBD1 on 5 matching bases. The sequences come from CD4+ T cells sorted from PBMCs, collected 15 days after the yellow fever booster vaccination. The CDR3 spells CASKPQGPGANVLTF. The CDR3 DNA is TGTGCCAGCAAGCCGCAGGGTCCTGGGGCCAACGTCCTGACTTTC.